This record covers a single TCR beta chain. The antigen is unknown. Germline CDR1 reads KGHSH; CDR2 reads LQKENI. With V trimmed by 3 bases and J by 7 bases, 6 bases remained unmatched. This CDR3 has 15 amino acids. The study sequenced TCR beta in blood CD8+ and CD4+ T cells. Negative isolation yielded the CD8+ and CD4+ T cells, while FACS enriched the TEMRA cells. The sample comes from a study of CD8 T cells in Susac syndrome. Random hexamers served to reverse transcribe about 0.5 to 1 ug RNA. TCRdb re-analysed the immunoSEQ multiplex PCR reads in MiXCR, keeping a single row per CDR3 protein. Of 100,000 to 150,000 distinct CDR3 sequences listed, approximately 96% are singletons. Study conclusions and caveats: The study recognized that the number of individuals in its TCR sequencing and HLA analysis was relatively small.

Sequenced material: CD4+ T cells from PBMCs. The receptor's source is a human donor in good health. This sequence joins TRBV18 and TRBJ2-1, with 10 bases lining up with TRBD2. DNA for the CDR3: TGTGCCAGCTCACCCGGACTAGCGGACGGGAATGAGCAGTTCTTC. Amino acid sequence: CASSPGLADGNEQFF.